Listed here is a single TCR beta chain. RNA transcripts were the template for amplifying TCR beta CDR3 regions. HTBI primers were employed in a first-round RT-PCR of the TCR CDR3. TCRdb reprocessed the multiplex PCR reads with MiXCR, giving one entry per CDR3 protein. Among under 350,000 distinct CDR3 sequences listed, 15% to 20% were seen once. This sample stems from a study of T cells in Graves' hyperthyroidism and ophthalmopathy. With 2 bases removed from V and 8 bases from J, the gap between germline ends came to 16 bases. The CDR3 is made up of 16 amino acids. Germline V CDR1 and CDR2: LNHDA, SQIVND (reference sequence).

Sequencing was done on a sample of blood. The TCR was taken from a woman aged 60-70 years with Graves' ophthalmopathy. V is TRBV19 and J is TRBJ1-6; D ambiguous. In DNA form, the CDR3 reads TGTGCCAGTAGTATACGCGCAGGCGGGTCCGATTCACCCCTCCACTTT. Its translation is CASSIRAGGSDSPLHF.